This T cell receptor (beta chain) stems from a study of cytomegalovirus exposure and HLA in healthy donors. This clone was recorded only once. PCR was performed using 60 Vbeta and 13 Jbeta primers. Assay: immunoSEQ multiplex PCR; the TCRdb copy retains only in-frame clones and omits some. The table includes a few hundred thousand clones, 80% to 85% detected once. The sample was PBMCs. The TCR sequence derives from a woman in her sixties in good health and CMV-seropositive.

The CDR3 nucleotides read TGTGCCAGCAGCTTGAGCCAAGAAGAGACCCAGTACTTC. As protein: CASSLSQEETQYF. The chain couples TRBV7-9 to TRBJ2-5, with unresolved D. CDR1 and CDR2 (germline): SEHNR, FQNEAQ (reference sequence). Trimming stripped 3 bases from V and 3 bases from J, with 8 bases between. CDR3 length equals 13 residues. The full variable domain, completed using reference TRBV7-9 and TRBJ2-5, is DTGVSQNPRHKITKRGQNVTFRCDPISEHNRLYWYRQTLGQGPEFLTYFQNEAQLEKSRLLSDRFSAERPKGSFSTLEIQRTEQGDSAMYLCASSLSQEETQYFGPGTRLLVL.